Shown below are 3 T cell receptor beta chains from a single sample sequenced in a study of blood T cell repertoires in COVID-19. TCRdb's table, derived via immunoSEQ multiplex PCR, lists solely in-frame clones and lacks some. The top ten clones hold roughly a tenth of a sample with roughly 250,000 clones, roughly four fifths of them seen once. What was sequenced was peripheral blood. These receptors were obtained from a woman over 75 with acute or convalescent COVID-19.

CDR3 region: CASSSREGAIHEQYF. The DNA for the CDR3 is TGTGCCAGCAGTAGCCGGGAGGGGGCGATCCACGAGCAGTACTTC. The V call is TRBV6-2 or TRBV6-3, the J call TRBJ2-7; D may be TRBD2 (8 bases). Per the germline V gene, CDR1 is MNHEY and CDR2 is SVGEGT. The CDR3 contains 15 residues. V was pared by 5 bases and J by 5 bases, with 19 bases between.

Here the CDR3 reads CASSVAGTSGVSRSDTQYF. In DNA, the CDR3 is TGTGCCAGCAGCGTAGCTGGGACTAGCGGGGTTTCTCGATCCGATACGCAGTATTTT. The chain employs TRBV9 and TRBJ2-3, with TRBD2 matching over 13 bases. With 0 bases clipped from V and 6 bases from J, the junction kept 13 bases outside the gene matches. CDR1 SGDLS and CDR2 YYNGEE come from the germline V gene. The CDR3 runs to 19 residues.

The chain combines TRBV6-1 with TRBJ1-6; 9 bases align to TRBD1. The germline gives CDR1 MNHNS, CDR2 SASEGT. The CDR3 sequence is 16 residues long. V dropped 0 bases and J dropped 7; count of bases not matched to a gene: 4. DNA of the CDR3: TGTGCCAGCAGTGAAGCCTACGGGACAGGGAATTCACCCCTCCACTTT. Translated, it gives CASSEAYGTGNSPLHF.